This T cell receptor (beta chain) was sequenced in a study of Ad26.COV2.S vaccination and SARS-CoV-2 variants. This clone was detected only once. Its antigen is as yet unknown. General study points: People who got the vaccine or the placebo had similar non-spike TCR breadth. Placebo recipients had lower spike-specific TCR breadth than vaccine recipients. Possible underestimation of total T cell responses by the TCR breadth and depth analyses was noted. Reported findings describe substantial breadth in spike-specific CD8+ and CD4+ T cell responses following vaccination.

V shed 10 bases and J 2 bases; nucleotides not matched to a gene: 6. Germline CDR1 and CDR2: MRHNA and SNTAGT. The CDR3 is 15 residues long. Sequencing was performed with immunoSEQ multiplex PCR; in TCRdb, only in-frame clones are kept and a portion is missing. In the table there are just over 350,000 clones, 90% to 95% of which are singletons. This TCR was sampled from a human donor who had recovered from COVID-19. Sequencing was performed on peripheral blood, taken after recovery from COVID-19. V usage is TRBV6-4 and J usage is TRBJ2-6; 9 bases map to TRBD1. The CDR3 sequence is CAINRGLTGANVLTF. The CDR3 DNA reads TGTGCCATCAACAGGGGGCTTACTGGGGCCAACGTCCTGACTTTC.